This T cell receptor (beta chain) came from a study of post-analysis software for immune sequencing data. Across the whole study: Relapsing-remitting, secondary progressive and progressive-relapsing multiple sclerosis were all included among the disease courses.

Carried by the TCR beta cDNA libraries were unique molecular identifiers. TCRdb re-analysed the PCR reads in MiXCR, keeping a single row per CDR3 protein. The table lists approximately 730,000 distinct CDR3 sequences, about 45% of them singletons. A remark on this clonotype: Its antigen is not known.

Findings and caveats of the study: When patients were compared with controls, about five TRBV segments were more frequent, TRBV5-6, TRBV5-1 and TRBV20-1 among them.

Per germline, CDR1 MGHDK and CDR2 SYGVNS. This CDR3 has 13 amino acids. This TCR derives from a girl aged 10-17 years with multiple sclerosis. J is TRBJ2-7 and V is TRBV25-1, with unresolved D. The end of the DNA aligns better with TRBJ2-5, so the J call may be wrong. Sequencing was carried out using blood. CDR3 coding DNA: TGTGCCAGCAGTGAATATCTGGGGGAGACCCAGTACTTC. Its translation is CASSEYLGETQYF.